These 18 T cell receptor beta chains were sequenced from one sample in a study of T cell responses to AZD1222 COVID-19 vaccine. TCRdb's copy holds only in-frame clones and misses some; the assay was immunoSEQ multiplex PCR. Here the sample spans approximately 81,000 clones, 75% to 95% being singletons. Sequenced here: peripheral blood, sampled on day 0 of MenACWY control vaccination. These TCRs come from an adult in good health.

This chain uses TRBV10-1 with TRBJ2-1, with 14 bases fitting TRBD2. Germline values: CDR1 WNHNN, CDR2 SYGVQD (reference sequence). The CDR3 length is 16 residues. V shed 3 bases and J 9 bases; nucleotides not matched to a gene: 7. For the CDR3, the DNA is TGCGCCAGCAGTGACGGGTCGGGACTAGCGGGAGTTGAGCAGTTCTTC. Its translation is CASSDGSGLAGVEQFF.

V and J are TRBV3-1 (or the pseudogene TRBV3-2) and TRBJ2-3, with D possibly matching TRBD2 (5 bases). The CDR3 length is 14 residues. CDR1 and CDR2 (germline): LGHDT, YNNKEL (reference sequence). Trimming took off 1 base at V and 5 bases at J, with 10 bases between the two ends. Written as DNA, the CDR3 is TGTGCCAGCAGCCAAGGATTGGGAGTAGATACGCAGTATTTT. Amino acid sequence: CASSQGLGVDTQYF.

The rearrangement uses TRBV19 and TRBJ1-1; 8 bases map to TRBD1. J lost 0 bases, V lost 5 bases, and 8 bases had no gene match. Germline values: CDR1 LNHDA, CDR2 SQIVND (reference sequence). CDR3 length equals 16 residues. CDR3 amino acids: CASSWGGTGLNTEAFF. CDR3 DNA: TGTGCCAGTAGTTGGGGGGGGACAGGCCTGAACACTGAAGCTTTCTTT.

The chain links TRBV5-4 to TRBJ1-3; 9 bases match TRBD1. Germline trimming cut 0 bases from V and 3 bases from J; bases unmatched to any gene: 1. CDR1 is SGHNT and CDR2 is YYREEE in the germline V gene (reference sequence). The CDR3 totals 15 residues. CDR3 DNA: TGTGCCAGCAGCTTGGGACAGGGGGGTGGAAACACCATATATTTT. Protein sequence: CASSLGQGGGNTIYF.

This CDR3 reads CASSLEDTGELFF. DNA of the CDR3: TGTGCCAGCAGCTTAGAGGACACCGGGGAGCTGTTTTTT. V and J are TRBV7-9 and TRBJ2-2; no reliable D call. Germline-derived CDR1 and CDR2 are SEHNR and FQNEAQ (reference sequence). The CDR3 runs to 13 residues. Trimming removed 1 base from V and 3 bases from J, with 3 bases in between. The variable domain in full, with the rest retrieved from reference TRBV7-9 and TRBJ2-2, is DTGVSQNPRHKITKRGQNVTFRCDPISEHNRLYWYRQTLGQGPEFLTYFQNEAQLEKSRLLSDRFSAERPKGSFSTLEIQRTEQGDSAMYLCASSLEDTGELFFGEGSRLTVL.

The chain recombines TRBV9 with TRBJ2-1; TRBD1 is a possible D gene (6 bases). CDR3 length: 15 amino acids. The V end was cut by 4 bases, the J end by 6 bases, with 17 bases between. The germline CDR1 and CDR2 sequences are SGDLS and YYNGEE. Here the CDR3 reads CASSHPNRALNEQFF. CDR3 sequence (DNA): TGTGCCAGCAGCCACCCCAACAGGGCCCTCAATGAGCAGTTCTTC.

The J gene is TRBJ2-7, the V gene TRBV27; D gene ambiguous. Germline V gives CDR1 MNHEY, CDR2 SMNVEV (reference sequence). The CDR3 is 13 amino acids. The V end lost 4 bases, the J end lost 7 bases, and 14 bases lay between the germline ends. DNA for the CDR3: TGTGCCAGCAGTTCCAGTGCGGTGTGGGAGCAGTACTTC. Translation: CASSSSAVWEQYF.

The chain carries TRBV11-2 and TRBJ2-3; D not certain. The CDR3 is 17 amino acids. Trimming pared 5 bases from V and 3 bases from J, leaving 21 bases between. CDR1 and CDR2 (germline): SGHAT, FQNNGV. CDR3 sequence (DNA): TGTGCCAGCAGCGGGTGGAATTCGAGATTCGAGACAGATACGCAGTATTTT. This encodes CASSGWNSRFETDTQYF.

The chain carries TRBV11-3 and TRBJ2-7, with 11 nucleotides matching TRBD1. Germline assignment: CDR1 SGHNT and CDR2 YENEEA. Trimming cost V 8 bases and J 2 bases; bases outside gene matches: 11. This CDR3 contains 16 residues. CDR3 sequence reads: CASSPAGQGAAYEQYF. CDR3 sequence (DNA): TGTGCCAGCTCCCCCGCCGGACAGGGGGCGGCCTACGAGCAGTACTTC. Full variable domain (outside the CDR3, taken from reference TRBV11-3 and TRBJ2-7): EAGVVQSPRYKIIEKKQPVAFWCNPISGHNTLYWYLQNLGQGPELLIRYENEEAVDDSQLPKDRFSAERLKGVDSTLKIQPAELGDSAVYLCASSPAGQGAAYEQYFGPGTRLTVT.

This clone was seen a handful of times. The CDR3 sequence: CATQVAGLHQPQHF. The CDR3 nucleotides are TGTGCCACCCAGGTCGCCGGGCTCCATCAGCCCCAGCATTTT. The J gene is TRBJ1-5, the V gene TRBV19; D uncertain. This CDR3 is 14 amino acids long. Trimming left V 10 bases short and J 5 bases short, with 18 bases between. Per the germline V gene, CDR1 is LNHDA and CDR2 is SQIVND (reference sequence).

The V call is TRBV27, the J call TRBJ2-2; 7 bases line up with TRBD2. Germline CDR1 reads MNHEY; CDR2 reads SMNVEV (reference sequence). V shed 5 bases and J 4 bases; nucleotides not matched to a gene: 4. The CDR3 runs to 14 residues. The CDR3 loop is CASSIWGGTGELFF. The CDR3 nucleotides are TGTGCCAGCAGTATCTGGGGGGGCACCGGGGAGCTGTTTTTT.

This clone appeared a few times. The chain joins TRBV28 to TRBJ1-1; a possible D gene is TRBD1 (5 bases). V lost 6 bases and J 1 base, leaving 12 bases between the germline ends. Germline CDR1 is MDHEN and CDR2 is SYDVKM. The CDR3 has 14 residues. The CDR3 is CASSTPGTNTEAFF. In DNA form, the CDR3 reads TGTGCCAGCAGCACCCCCGGGACGAACACTGAAGCTTTCTTT.

The J gene is TRBJ2-7, the V gene TRBV28; D gene uncertain. Germline CDR1 is MDHEN and CDR2 is SYDVKM. CDR3 length equals 12 residues. V shed 2 bases and J shed 3 bases, with 5 bases lying between them. The chain's CDR3 is CASSLNNYEQYF. DNA of the CDR3: TGTGCCAGCAGTTTAAACAACTACGAGCAGTACTTC.

This clone was detected only once. The chain employs TRBV27 and TRBJ2-7, with 8 bases matching TRBD2. Trimming took 4 bases from V and 9 from J; bases not matched to a gene: 8. The germline gives CDR1 MNHEY, CDR2 SMNVEV (reference sequence). This CDR3 spans 13 amino acids. The CDR3 bases are TGTGCCAGCAGTTCGGGAGGGCCGTGGGGGCAGTACTTC. Translated: CASSSGGPWGQYF.

This sequence joins TRBV11-1 and TRBJ2-1; TRBD2 agrees at 12 bases. CDR1 is SGHAT and CDR2 is FQDESV in the germline V gene (reference sequence). V was pared by 4 bases and J by 8 bases, with 9 bases of the junction left unmatched. The CDR3 runs to 16 residues. This CDR3 reads CASSWTSGKGRDEQFF. The CDR3 coding sequence is TGTGCCAGCAGCTGGACTAGCGGGAAGGGGAGGGATGAGCAGTTCTTC. Variable domain in full (rest from reference TRBV11-1 and TRBJ2-1): EAEVAQSPRYKITEKSQAVAFWCDPISGHATLYWYRQILGQGPELLVQFQDESVVDDSQLPKDRFSAERLKGVDSTLKIQPAELGDSAMYLCASSWTSGKGRDEQFFGPGTRLTVL.

This chain connects TRBV30 to TRBJ2-7, with TRBD2 matching over 7 bases. The CDR3 contains 16 residues. Germline CDR1 GTSNPN, CDR2 SVGIG (reference sequence). V was clipped by 2 bases and J by 3 bases; unmatched bases: 13. The CDR3 sequence is CAWSSPSGEGNYEQYF. The CDR3 DNA is TGTGCCTGGAGTTCGCCTAGCGGAGAGGGGAACTACGAGCAGTACTTC. Looking up the rest from reference TRBV30 and TRBJ2-7 gives the full variable domain: SQTIHQWPATLVQPVGSPLSLECTVEGTSNPNLYWYRQAAGRGLQLLFYSVGIGQISSEVPQNLSASRPQDRQFILSSKKLLLSDSGFYLCAWSSPSGEGNYEQYFGPGTRLTVT.

This chain's CDR3 is CASIGARNTGELFF. CDR3 nucleotide sequence: TGTGCCAGCATTGGGGCACGGAACACCGGGGAGCTGTTTTTT. This chain uses TRBV11-2 with TRBJ2-2, with a tentative D call TRBD1 (5 bases). This CDR3 has 14 amino acids. With 7 bases removed from V and 1 base from J, the gap between germline ends came to 10 bases. From germline, CDR1 is SGHAT and CDR2 FQNNGV.

There are a few counts of this clone. V gene TRBV7-9 combines with J gene TRBJ1-2; TRBD1 aligns across 7 bases. Germline V gene data show CDR1 as SEHNR and CDR2 as FQNEAQ (reference sequence). Germline trimming cut 4 bases from V and 7 bases from J; bases unmatched to any gene: 15. The CDR3 is 16 amino acids. Here the CDR3 DNA reads TGTGCCAGCAGCTCCCAAGGGCCGGACAGGTTTGGTGGCTACACCTTC. This encodes CASSSQGPDRFGGYTF.